These 18 T cell receptor beta chains were sequenced from one sample in a study of cytomegalovirus exposure and HLA in healthy donors. Researchers ran the PCR with 60 Vbeta and 13 Jbeta primers. Sequenced by immunoSEQ multiplex PCR; TCRdb stores in-frame clones only, minus some. Among about 130,000 clones, around 77% were seen once, and the ten largest hold roughly 1.9%. What was sequenced was PBMCs. These receptors were obtained from a woman aged 50 to 60 in good health and CMV-seronegative.

The rearrangement joins TRBV5-8 to TRBJ2-7; 13 bases are a match to TRBD2. The germline CDR1 and CDR2 sequences are SGHTS and YDEGEE. V lost 4 bases and J lost 5; bases outside the gene matches: 3. CDR3 size: 14 residues. The CDR3 protein is CASSRGLAGDEQYV. The CDR3 DNA sequence: TGTGCCAGCAGCCGCGGACTAGCGGGAGACGAGCAGTACGTC.

The chain joins TRBV4-2 to TRBJ2-2; 11 nucleotides agree with TRBD2. There are 19 residues in the CDR3. CDR1 LGHNA and CDR2 YNFKEQ come from the germline V gene. J was trimmed by 4 bases and V by 0 bases; bases with no gene match: 10. CDR3 region: CASSQDSPLAGEGTGELFF. As DNA, the CDR3 is TGTGCCAGCAGCCAAGATTCCCCACTAGCGGGAGAGGGCACCGGGGAGCTGTTTTTT.

The J gene is TRBJ1-3, the V gene TRBV30; TRBD1 agrees at 12 bases. This CDR3 is built from 19 residues. In germline, CDR1 is GTSNPN, CDR2 SVGIG (reference sequence). J lost 1 base, V lost 5 bases, and 15 bases had no gene match. The chain's CDR3 is CAWDHGGQGASWSGNTIYF. The CDR3 region has the DNA TGTGCCTGGGACCACGGGGGACAGGGGGCATCATGGTCTGGAAACACCATATATTTT.

The chain employs TRBV9 and TRBJ1-3; no clear D gene. V lost 1 base and J 2 bases, leaving 4 bases between the germline ends. The CDR3 contains 13 residues. CDR1 is SGDLS and CDR2 is YYNGEE in the germline V gene. The CDR3 nucleotides are TGTGCCAGCAGCGTAACACCTGGAAACACCATATATTTT. Protein product: CASSVTPGNTIYF.

J is TRBJ2-7 and V is TRBV10-3; 7 nucleotides line up with TRBD1. This CDR3 comprises 13 residues. J lost 5 bases, V lost 2 bases, and 3 bases had no gene match. Germline CDR1 ENHRY, CDR2 SYGVKD. The CDR3 coding sequence is TGTGCCATCAGTGAGAGGGGGCCCGACGAGCAGTACTTC. This sequence encodes CAISERGPDEQYF.

The chain is built from TRBV6-6 and TRBJ1-5; D is uncertain. V gave up 2 bases and J gave up 7 bases, with 12 bases separating them. The CDR3 extends over 14 amino acids. Germline CDR1 and CDR2: MNHNY and SVGAGI (reference sequence). DNA of the CDR3: TGTGCCAGCAGTTACGGGAGAGTAGTACAGCCCCAGCATTTT. It is translated as CASSYGRVVQPQHF.

The chain couples TRBV6-5 to TRBJ2-1; D possibly corresponds to TRBD2 (6 bases). This CDR3 is 14 amino acids long. Germline CDR1 and CDR2: MNHEY and SVGAGI. Trimming took off 6 bases at V and 9 bases at J, with 18 bases between the two ends. The CDR3 bases are TGTGCCAGCAGGCGGAGTAGCCGGGGGAGTGAGCAGTTCTTC. This codes for CASRRSSRGSEQFF.

The V call is TRBV6-5, the J call TRBJ2-7; 8 nucleotides agree with TRBD1. The ends lost 5 bases at V and 1 base at J; junction bases unmatched: 7. This CDR3 comprises 15 residues. Germline V CDR1 and CDR2: MNHEY, SVGAGI. CDR3 bases: TGTGCCAGCAGTCGGACAGGGAGCCTATCCTACGAGCAGTACGTC. Translation: CASSRTGSLSYEQYV.

On this clone itself: A much bigger clone sits one base away, suggesting this may be a read error. In DNA form, the CDR3 reads TGTGCCAGCAGTGAAGCCCCGGACAGAGTGATCGAGCAGTACTTC. This codes for CASSEAPDRVIEQYF. The V call is TRBV6-1, the J call TRBJ2-3, with a possible D match to TRBD1 (6 bases). The J call is uncertain, as TRBJ2-7 better fits the DNA end. There are 15 residues in the CDR3. CDR1 and CDR2 from the germline V gene are MNHNS and SASEGT.

The chain uses TRBV30 and TRBJ2-5; weak D call: TRBD2 (7 bases). The CDR3 is 14 residues long. The germline CDR1 and CDR2 sequences are GTSNPN and SVGIG (reference sequence). Between the trimmed V and J ends, which lost 2 bases and 4 bases, there was a span of 14 bases. The DNA of the CDR3 is TGTGCCTGGAGTTGGGGGCGGGGGCGAGAGACCCAGTACTTC. Translation: CAWSWGRGRETQYF.

J is TRBJ2-7 and V is TRBV27, with 8 positions matching TRBD2. This CDR3 has 19 amino acids. Germline-derived CDR1 and CDR2 are MNHEY and SMNVEV (reference sequence). V was pared by 5 bases and J by 5 bases, with 23 bases of the junction left unmatched. CDR3 residues: CASSHISGIGDTGSDEQYV. CDR3 nucleotides: TGTGCCAGCAGTCATATTAGCGGGATTGGCGATACTGGGTCCGACGAGCAGTACGTC.

This clone was seen only once. The chain joins TRBV28 to TRBJ2-2; 11 positions agree with TRBD1. Unmatched junction bases numbered 2, after V lost 11 bases and J lost 3 bases. This CDR3 comprises 13 residues. Germline V CDR1 and CDR2: MDHEN, SYDVKM. CDR3 nucleotide sequence: TGTGCCGGGACAGGGGGAGACACCGGGGAGCTGTTTTTT. It translates to CAGTGGDTGELFF.

This clone was observed a few times. The gene calls are TRBV7-9 and TRBJ2-1; 9 nucleotides align to TRBD1. Germline loops: CDR1 SEHNR, CDR2 FQNEAQ (reference sequence). V trimming: 4 bases; J trimming: 4 bases; junction bases outside the gene matches: 5. The CDR3 spans 15 residues. The CDR3 sequence: CASSWGTGKYNEQFF. The CDR3, as DNA: TGTGCCAGCAGCTGGGGGACAGGGAAATACAATGAGCAGTTCTTC.

The rearrangement links TRBV28 to TRBJ2-2; TRBD2 matches at 12 bases. Germline trimming cut 6 bases from V and 4 bases from J; bases unmatched to any gene: 9. Per germline, CDR1 MDHEN and CDR2 SYDVKM. The CDR3 spans 17 residues. The CDR3: CASSSPSTSGGTGELFF. The CDR3 coding sequence is TGTGCCAGCAGCTCCCCCTCGACTAGCGGGGGCACCGGGGAGCTGTTTTTT.

This clone showed up just once. The CDR3: CASSPARTPRVQETQYF. The CDR3 region has the DNA TGTGCCAGCAGCCCGGCCCGGACCCCCAGGGTCCAAGAGACCCAGTACTTC. This sequence joins TRBV7-8 and TRBJ2-5; D is perhaps TRBD1 (5 bases). The V and J ends lost 5 bases and 1 base respectively, with 20 bases between them. This CDR3 is 17 amino acids long. Germline CDR1 and CDR2: SGHVS and FQNEAQ.

The genes are TRBV15 and TRBJ2-7; no clear D. CDR3 size: 13 residues. Germline CDR1 is LNHNV and CDR2 is YYDKDF (reference sequence). Trimming cost V 0 bases and J 3 bases, with 6 bases left between them. The CDR3 nucleotides are TGTGCCACCAGCAGAGATTTTAGCTACGAGCAGTACTTC. This translates into CATSRDFSYEQYF. Full variable domain (rest looked up from reference TRBV15 and TRBJ2-7): DAMVIQNPRYQVTQFGKPVTLSCSQTLNHNVMYWYQQKSSQAPKLLFHYYDKDFNNEADTPDNFQSRRPNTSFCFLDIRSPGLGDTAMYLCATSRDFSYEQYFGPGTRLTVT.

This rearrangement joins TRBV19 to TRBJ1-5; D call uncertain. The CDR3 consists of 14 residues. The germline gives CDR1 LNHDA, CDR2 SQIVND (reference sequence). Deletions cut 3 bases from V and 6 bases from J, with 12 bases between. The CDR3 nucleotides are TGTGCCAGTAGTATCCGTGGAGACGGTCAGCCCCAGCATTTT. Its translation: CASSIRGDGQPQHF.

This clone was found a few times. The chain combines TRBV6-5 with TRBJ1-2; 8 bases are a match to TRBD1. Per germline, CDR1 MNHEY and CDR2 SVGAGI. J was trimmed by 8 bases and V by 4 bases; bases with no gene match: 6. This CDR3 has 13 amino acids. The CDR3 protein is CASSSTGARGYTF. The CDR3 nucleotides are TGTGCCAGCAGTTCGACAGGGGCACGAGGCTACACCTTC.